The rows below give T cell receptor beta chains drawn from one sample of a study of shared clonotypes between healthy human individuals. Only in-frame clones appear in the TCRdb table, and some are missing; sequencing was by immunoSEQ multiplex PCR. The sample lists 2 million to 2.5 million clones; around 93% were seen once. The sequencing input was naive CD8+ T cells from PBMCs. These receptors were taken from a man aged 18 to 35 in good health. Some clones in this sample may be carry-over from other donors' samples. Each CDR3 is given without its conserved first and last residue. A row's size may be missing; if present it is once, few, many or a size class.

j_call v_call clone_size cdr3_aa
TRBJ2-3 TRBV6-6 - ASSPQGLRTDTQY
TRBJ2-7 TRBV5-4 - ASSNSPSYEQY
TRBJ2-3 TRBV7-3 - ASSFAGGITDTQY
TRBJ1-5 TRBV6-1 once ASSERWGAGQPQH
TRBJ1-2 TRBV6-6 - ASSPGGLLNYGYT
TRBJ1-2 TRBV2 - ASRGAVRYGYT
TRBJ2-3 TRBV28 - ASSSLRDRGMNTQY
TRBJ1-5 TRBV6-6 few ASSYLGVKEPQH
TRBJ1-2 TRBV29-1 - SVEAPGGYT
TRBJ2-7 TRBV14 - ASSFEGYYEQY
TRBJ2-7 TRBV5-8 - ASSLVGQGYEQY
TRBJ2-7 TRBV5-1 - ASSLAWTSGRSPSYEQY
TRBJ2-7 TRBV11-2 once ASSFSLSFGDRGIYEQY
TRBJ2-5 TRBV4-2 - ASSQGAGETQY
TRBJ1-6 TRBV2 - ASSERGPLH
TRBJ1-1 TRBV13 - ASSVDPGGARTEAF
TRBJ2-7 TRBV6-1 - ASRLAGISYEQY
TRBJ2-3 TRBV9 - ASSPLGSGGRSDTQY
- TRBV27 - ASSFSQGMRSYEQY
TRBJ1-1 TRBV9 - ASSPRTGGYTEAF
TRBJ1-5 TRBV19 - ASSMLAGDQPQH
TRBJ2-5 TRBV7-6 - ASSLDGQFGETQY
TRBJ1-1 TRBV19 once ASSRGTGPTEAF
TRBJ2-7 TRBV11-2 - ASRMIDGTYEQY
TRBJ2-7 TRBV6-1 - ASRTGFHEQY
TRBJ2-7 TRBV27 - ASAPSGPYEQY
TRBJ1-5 TRBV9 - ASSLSGLSNQPQH
TRBJ2-1 TRBV2 - ASIESGAYNEQF
TRBJ2-1 TRBV4-1 - ASSQVQVSYNEQF
TRBJ1-1 TRBV10-3 - AISDGTEAF
TRBJ2-6 TRBV9 - ASSVELASGANVLT
TRBJ2-1 TRBV30 - AWSALGLAAYNEQF
TRBJ2-1 TRBV7-9 - ASSLVQGYNEQF
TRBJ1-5 TRBV15 - ATSTGGAGQPQH
TRBJ2-3 TRBV11-2 - ASSLQRPSTDTQY
TRBJ1-2 TRBV14 - ASSQPGGGYT
TRBJ2-7 TRBV9 - ASGPGQGIYEQY
TRBJ1-2 TRBV13 - ASTSGSYGYT
TRBJ2-7 TRBV28 - ASSLPGAGSYEQY
TRBJ1-5 TRBV28 once ASSFQGSNQPQH